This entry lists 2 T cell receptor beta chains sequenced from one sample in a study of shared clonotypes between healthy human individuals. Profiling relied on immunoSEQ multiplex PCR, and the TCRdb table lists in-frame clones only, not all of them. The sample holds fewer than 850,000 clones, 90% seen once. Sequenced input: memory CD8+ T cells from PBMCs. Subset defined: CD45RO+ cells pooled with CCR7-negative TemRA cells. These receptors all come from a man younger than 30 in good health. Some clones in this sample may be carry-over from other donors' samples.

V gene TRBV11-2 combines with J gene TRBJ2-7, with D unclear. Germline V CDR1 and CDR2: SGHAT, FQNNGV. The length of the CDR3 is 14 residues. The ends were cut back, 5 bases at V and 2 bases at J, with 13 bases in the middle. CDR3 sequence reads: CASSPGRLTYEQYF. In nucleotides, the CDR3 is TGTGCCAGCAGCCCCGGACGGCTAACCTACGAGCAGTACTTC.

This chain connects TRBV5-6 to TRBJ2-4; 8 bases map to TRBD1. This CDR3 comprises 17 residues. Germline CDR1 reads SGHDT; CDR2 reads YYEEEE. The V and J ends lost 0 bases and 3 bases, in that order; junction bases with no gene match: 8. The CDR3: CASSLVSGGGLKNIQYF. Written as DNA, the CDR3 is TGTGCCAGCAGCTTGGTCTCAGGGGGCGGACTCAAAAACATTCAGTACTTC.